This T cell receptor beta chain originates from a study of T cell repertoires in cytomegalovirus infection. On the study more broadly: A matching HLA type, together with CMV infection, was signaled by public TCR beta signatures. Study-level results: The ex vivo response was dominated by HLA-C-restricted CMV-specific TCR beta clonotypes.

Germline assignment: CDR1 SGHNT and CDR2 YYREEE (reference sequence). The CDR3 extends over 16 amino acids. With 5 bases clipped from V and 5 bases from J, the junction kept 9 bases outside the gene matches. The table lists this clonotype with a few counts. Its specificity is unknown. MiXCR was run by TCRdb on the reads, yielding one entry per CDR3 protein. Of some 350,000 distinct CDR3 sequences listed, just under 30% were seen once; the top ten hold 15% to 25%. Sample: cultured PBMCs, taken from culture after CMV antigen stimulation. The receptor comes from a human donor in good health (CMV status not recorded). Some clones in this sample may be carry-over from other donors' samples. This chain links TRBV5-4 with TRBJ1-6; TRBD1 matches 8 bases. The CDR3 is CASRRGQAKDNSPLHF. The CDR3, as DNA: TGTGCCAGCAGGAGGGGACAGGCTAAGGATAATTCACCCCTCCACTTT.